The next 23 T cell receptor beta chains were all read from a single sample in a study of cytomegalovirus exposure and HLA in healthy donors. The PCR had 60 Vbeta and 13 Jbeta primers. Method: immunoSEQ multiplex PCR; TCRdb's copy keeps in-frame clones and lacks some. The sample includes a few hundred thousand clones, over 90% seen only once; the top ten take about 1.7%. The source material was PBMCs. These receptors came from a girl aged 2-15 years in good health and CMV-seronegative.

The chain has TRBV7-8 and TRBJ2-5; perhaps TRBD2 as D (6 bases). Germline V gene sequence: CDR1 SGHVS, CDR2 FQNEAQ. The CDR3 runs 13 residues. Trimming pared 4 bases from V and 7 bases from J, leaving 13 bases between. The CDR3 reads CASSSGVGGTQYF. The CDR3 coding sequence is TGTGCCAGCAGCTCCGGGGTCGGGGGGACCCAGTACTTC.

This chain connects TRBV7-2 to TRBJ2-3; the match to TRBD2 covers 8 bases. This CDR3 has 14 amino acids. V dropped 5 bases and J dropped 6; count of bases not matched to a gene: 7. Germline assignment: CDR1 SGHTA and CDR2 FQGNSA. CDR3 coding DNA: TGTGCCAGCAGCGCCGGGAGGGGGTGGGATACGCAGTATTTT. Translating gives CASSAGRGWDTQYF.

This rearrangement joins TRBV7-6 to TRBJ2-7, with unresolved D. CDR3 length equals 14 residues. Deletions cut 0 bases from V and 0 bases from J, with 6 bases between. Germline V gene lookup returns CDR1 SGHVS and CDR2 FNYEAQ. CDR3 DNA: TGTGCCAGCAGCTTAGCTGGCGGCTCCTACGAGCAGTACTTC. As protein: CASSLAGGSYEQYF.

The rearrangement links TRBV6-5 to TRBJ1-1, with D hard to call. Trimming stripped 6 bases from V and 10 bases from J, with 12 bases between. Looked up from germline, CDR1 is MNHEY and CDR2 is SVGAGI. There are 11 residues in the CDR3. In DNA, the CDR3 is TGTGCCAGCAGCACGAGAGGCACAGCTTTCTTT. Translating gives CASSTRGTAFF.

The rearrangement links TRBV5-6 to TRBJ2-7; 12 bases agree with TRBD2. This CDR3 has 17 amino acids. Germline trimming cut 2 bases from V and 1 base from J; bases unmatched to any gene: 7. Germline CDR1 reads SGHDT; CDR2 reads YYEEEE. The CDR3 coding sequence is TGTGCCAGCAGCTTACTAGCGGGGGGTTTGAGATCCTACGAGCAGTACTTC. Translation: CASSLLAGGLRSYEQYF.

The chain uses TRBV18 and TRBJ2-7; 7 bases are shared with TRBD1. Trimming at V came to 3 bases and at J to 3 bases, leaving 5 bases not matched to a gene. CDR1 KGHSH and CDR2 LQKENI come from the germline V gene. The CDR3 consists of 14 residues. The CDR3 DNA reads TGTGCCAGCTCACCCCCGACAGGGATCTACGAGCAGTACTTC. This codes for CASSPPTGIYEQYF.

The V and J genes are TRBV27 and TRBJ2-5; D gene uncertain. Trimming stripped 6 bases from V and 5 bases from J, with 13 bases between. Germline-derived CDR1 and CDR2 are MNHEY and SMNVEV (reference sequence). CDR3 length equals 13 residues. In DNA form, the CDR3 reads TGTGCCAGCAGCACGCTCCCAGTGGAGACCCAGTACTTC. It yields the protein CASSTLPVETQYF.

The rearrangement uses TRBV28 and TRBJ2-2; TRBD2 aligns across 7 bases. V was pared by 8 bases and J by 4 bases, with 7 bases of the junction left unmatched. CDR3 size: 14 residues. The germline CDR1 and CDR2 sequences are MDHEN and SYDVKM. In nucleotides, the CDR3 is TGTGCCAGCTCTACCGGGGGGACCACCGGGGAGCTGTTTTTT. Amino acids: CASSTGGTTGELFF.

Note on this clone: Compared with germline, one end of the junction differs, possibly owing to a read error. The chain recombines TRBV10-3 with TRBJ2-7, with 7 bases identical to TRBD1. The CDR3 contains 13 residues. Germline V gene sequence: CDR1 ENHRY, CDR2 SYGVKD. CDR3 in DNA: TGTGCCATCAGTTACAGGGGCTCCCACGAGCAGTACTTC. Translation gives CAISYRGSHEQYF.

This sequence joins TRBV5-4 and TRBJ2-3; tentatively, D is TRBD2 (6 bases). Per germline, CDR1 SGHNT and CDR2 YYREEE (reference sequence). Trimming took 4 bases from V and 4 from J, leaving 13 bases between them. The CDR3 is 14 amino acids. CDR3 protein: CASSPYSSADTQYF. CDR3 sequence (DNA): TGTGCCAGCAGCCCATACTCTAGCGCAGATACGCAGTATTTT.

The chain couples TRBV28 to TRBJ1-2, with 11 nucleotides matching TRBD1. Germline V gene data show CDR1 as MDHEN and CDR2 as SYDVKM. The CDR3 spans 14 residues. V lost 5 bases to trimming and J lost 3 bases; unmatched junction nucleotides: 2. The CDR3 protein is CASSLGQGDYGYTF. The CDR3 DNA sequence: TGTGCCAGCAGTCTGGGACAGGGGGACTATGGCTACACCTTC.

The DNA for the CDR3 is TGTGCCAGCTCACCGGGGCTATTGGAGACTGAAGCTTTCTTT. As protein: CASSPGLLETEAFF. V is TRBV18 and J is TRBJ1-1; D is possibly TRBD1 (5 bases). The CDR3 extends over 14 amino acids. Germline V gives CDR1 KGHSH, CDR2 LQKENI. V lost 3 bases to trimming and J lost 5 bases, with 13 bases between them.

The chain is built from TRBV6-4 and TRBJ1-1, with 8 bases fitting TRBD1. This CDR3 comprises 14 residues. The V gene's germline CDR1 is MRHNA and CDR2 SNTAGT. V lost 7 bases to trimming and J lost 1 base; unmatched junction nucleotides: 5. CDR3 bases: TGTGCCAGCAAAAACGACAGGGGGAACACTGAAGCTTTCTTT. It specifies CASKNDRGNTEAFF.

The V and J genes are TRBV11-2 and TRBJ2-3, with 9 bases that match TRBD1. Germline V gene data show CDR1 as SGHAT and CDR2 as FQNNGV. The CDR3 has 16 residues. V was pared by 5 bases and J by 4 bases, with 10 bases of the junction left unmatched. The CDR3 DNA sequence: TGTGCCAGCAGCCCTACCGGGACAGGGCGGGCAGATACGCAGTATTTT. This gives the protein CASSPTGTGRADTQYF.

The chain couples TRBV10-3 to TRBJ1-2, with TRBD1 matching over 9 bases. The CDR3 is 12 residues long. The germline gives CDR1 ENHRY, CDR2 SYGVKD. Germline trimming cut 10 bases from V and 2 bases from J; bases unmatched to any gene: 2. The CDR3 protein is CANRGLNYGYTF. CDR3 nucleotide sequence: TGTGCCAACAGGGGGCTAAACTATGGCTACACCTTC.

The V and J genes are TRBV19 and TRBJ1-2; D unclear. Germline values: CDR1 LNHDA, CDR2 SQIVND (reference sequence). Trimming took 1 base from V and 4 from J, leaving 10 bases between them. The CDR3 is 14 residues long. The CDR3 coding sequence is TGTGCCAGTAGTATAGGGGCAGAGACCTATGGCTACACCTTC. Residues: CASSIGAETYGYTF.

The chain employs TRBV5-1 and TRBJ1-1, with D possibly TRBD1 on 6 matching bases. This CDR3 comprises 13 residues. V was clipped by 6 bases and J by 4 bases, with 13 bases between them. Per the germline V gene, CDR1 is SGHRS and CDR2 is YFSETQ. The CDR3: CASNREGSTEAFF. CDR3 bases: TGCGCCAGCAACAGGGAGGGGAGCACTGAAGCTTTCTTT.

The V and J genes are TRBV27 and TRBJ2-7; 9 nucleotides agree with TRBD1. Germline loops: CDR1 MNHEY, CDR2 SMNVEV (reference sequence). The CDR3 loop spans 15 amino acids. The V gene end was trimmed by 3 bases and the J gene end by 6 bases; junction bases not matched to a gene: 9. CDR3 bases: TGTGCCAGCAGTTTTGCCGGGACAGGGACACGCGAGCAGTACTTC. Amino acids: CASSFAGTGTREQYF.

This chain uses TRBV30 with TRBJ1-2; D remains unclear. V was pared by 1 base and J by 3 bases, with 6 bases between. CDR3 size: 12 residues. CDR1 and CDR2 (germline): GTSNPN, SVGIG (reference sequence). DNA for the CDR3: TGTGCCTGGAGTGGAGAGTACTATGGCTACACCTTC. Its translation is CAWSGEYYGYTF.

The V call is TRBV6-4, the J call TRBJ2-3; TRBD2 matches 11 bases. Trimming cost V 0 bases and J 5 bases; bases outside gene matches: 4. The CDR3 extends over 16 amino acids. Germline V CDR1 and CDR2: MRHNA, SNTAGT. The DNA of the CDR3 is TGTGCCAGCAGTGACTCTAGCGGGGGGGCGAGAGATACGCAGTATTTT. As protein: CASSDSSGGARDTQYF.

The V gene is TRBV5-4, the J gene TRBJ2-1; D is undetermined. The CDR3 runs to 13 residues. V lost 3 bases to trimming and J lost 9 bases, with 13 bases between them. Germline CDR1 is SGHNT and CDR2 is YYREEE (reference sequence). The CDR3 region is CASSSPLVAEQFF. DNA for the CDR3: TGTGCCAGCAGCTCCCCGTTGGTGGCTGAGCAGTTCTTC.

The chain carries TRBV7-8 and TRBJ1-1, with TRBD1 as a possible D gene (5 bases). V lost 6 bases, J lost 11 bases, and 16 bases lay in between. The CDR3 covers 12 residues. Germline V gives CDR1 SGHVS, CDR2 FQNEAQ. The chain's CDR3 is CASSPPPGEAFF. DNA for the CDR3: TGTGCCAGCAGTCCCCCGCCGGGGGAGGCTTTCTTT. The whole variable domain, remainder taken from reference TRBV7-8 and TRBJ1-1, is GAGVSQSPRYKVAKRGQDVALRCDPISGHVSLFWYQQALGQGPEFLTYFQNEAQLDKSGLPSDRFFAERPEGSVSTLKIQRTQQEDSAVYLCASSPPPGEAFFGQGTRLTVV.

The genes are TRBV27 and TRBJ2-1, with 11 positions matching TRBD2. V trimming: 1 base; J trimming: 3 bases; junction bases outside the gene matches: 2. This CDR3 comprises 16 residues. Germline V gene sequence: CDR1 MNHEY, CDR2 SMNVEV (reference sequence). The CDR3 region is CASSLWGTSGYNEQFF. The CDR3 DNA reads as TGTGCCAGCAGTTTATGGGGGACTAGCGGCTACAATGAGCAGTTCTTC.